Reported below is one TCR beta chain. Its antigen is not identified. Germline V CDR1 and CDR2: LNHNV, YYDKDF (reference sequence). CDR3 size: 16 residues. V lost 1 base and J 0 bases, leaving 11 bases between the germline ends. This entry belongs to a study of Ad26.COV2.S vaccination and SARS-CoV-2 variants. Study summary: Recipients of Ad26.COV2.S got it intramuscularly, once or twice 56 days apart. Overall study results and limits: Vaccinated individuals (as opposed to placebo recipients) had higher spike-specific TCR breadth.

TCRdb's table, derived via immunoSEQ multiplex PCR, lists solely in-frame clones and lacks some. The sample shows roughly 350,000 clones, 75% to 90% of them seen only once. Treatment given: some 19 received Ad26.COV2.S at low or high dose, single or two shots; roughly 5 received placebo; per-sample allocation not given. Day 63 after the first vaccine or placebo injection was the time point for sampling. An Ad26 vector expressing Wuhan-strain SARS-CoV-2 spike constituted the vaccine. The sequenced sample was peripheral blood, obtained in a trial of Ad26.COV2.S vaccine versus placebo. V usage is TRBV15 and J usage is TRBJ2-3; D call uncertain. The sequence was collected from a person aged 18-60 years who received the Ad26.COV2.S COVID-19 vaccine or a placebo. The CDR3: CATSRVPESSTDTQYF. The CDR3 bases are TGTGCCACCAGCAGAGTTCCGGAATCTAGCACAGATACGCAGTATTTT.